The present entry profiles one T cell receptor (beta chain) with its context. These data are taken from a study of cytomegalovirus exposure and HLA in healthy donors. The CDR3 totals 15 residues. The germline CDR1 and CDR2 sequences are MNHEY and SVGAGI. Trimming shortened V by 2 bases and J by 4 bases, and 14 bases separated the two germline ends. PCR amplification relied on 60 Vbeta primers (plus 13 Jbeta primers). Using immunoSEQ multiplex PCR, the repertoire was profiled, and TCRdb retains in-frame clones only, with some absent. This table holds around 97,000 clones, over 8% found once. The sample comprised PBMCs. This TCR was sampled from a man in his fifties in good health and CMV-seropositive. The rearrangement uses TRBV6-5 and TRBJ1-2; no clear D gene. CDR3 protein: CASSYSAGFGYGYTF. The CDR3 nucleotides read TGTGCCAGCAGTTACAGTGCGGGATTTGGCTATGGCTACACCTTC.